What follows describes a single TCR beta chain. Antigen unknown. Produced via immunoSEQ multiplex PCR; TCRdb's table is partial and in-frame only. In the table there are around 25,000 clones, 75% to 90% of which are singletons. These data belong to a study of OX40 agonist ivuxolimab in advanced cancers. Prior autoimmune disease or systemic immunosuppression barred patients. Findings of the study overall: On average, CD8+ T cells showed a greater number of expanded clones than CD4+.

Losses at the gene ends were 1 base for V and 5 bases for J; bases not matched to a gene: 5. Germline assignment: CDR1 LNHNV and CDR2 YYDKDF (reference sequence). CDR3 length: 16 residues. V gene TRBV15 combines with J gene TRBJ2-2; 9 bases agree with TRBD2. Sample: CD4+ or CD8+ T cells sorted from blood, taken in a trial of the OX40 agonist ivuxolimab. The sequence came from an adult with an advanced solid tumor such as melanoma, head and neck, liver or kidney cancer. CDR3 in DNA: TGTGCCACCAGCAGAGTTAGCGGGAGAGGTACCGGGGAGCTGTTTTTT. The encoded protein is CATSRVSGRGTGELFF. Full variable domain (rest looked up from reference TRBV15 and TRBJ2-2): DAMVIQNPRYQVTQFGKPVTLSCSQTLNHNVMYWYQQKSSQAPKLLFHYYDKDFNNEADTPDNFQSRRPNTSFCFLDIRSPGLGDTAMYLCATSRVSGRGTGELFFGEGSRLTVL.